This T cell receptor (beta chain) appears in the sequencing data of a study of naive and memory T cell subsets. This clonotype was counted only a few times. An equimolar mix of two oligonucleotides served as the beta constant-region primer for TRBC1 and TRBC2. Four rounds of PCR amplified the ligated cDNA using nested alpha and beta constant-region primers plus SP2. Using its own MiXCR run on the UMI-ligation and nested PCR reads, TCRdb lists one record per CDR3 protein. Here the sample spans approximately 17,000 distinct CDR3 sequences, around 10% being singletons. CDR3 length: 15 amino acids. Germline V CDR1 and CDR2: MRHNA, SNTAGT. With 6 bases clipped from V and 1 base from J, the junction kept 5 bases outside the gene matches.

This rearrangement joins TRBV6-4 to TRBJ2-2; 7 bases are a match to TRBD2. Specimen: central memory CD8+ T cells from blood. The origin of this receptor is a human donor in good health. In DNA, the CDR3 is TGTGCCAGCAGCTTAACTAGCGAGAACACCGGGGAGCTGTTTTTT. Protein: CASSLTSENTGELFF.